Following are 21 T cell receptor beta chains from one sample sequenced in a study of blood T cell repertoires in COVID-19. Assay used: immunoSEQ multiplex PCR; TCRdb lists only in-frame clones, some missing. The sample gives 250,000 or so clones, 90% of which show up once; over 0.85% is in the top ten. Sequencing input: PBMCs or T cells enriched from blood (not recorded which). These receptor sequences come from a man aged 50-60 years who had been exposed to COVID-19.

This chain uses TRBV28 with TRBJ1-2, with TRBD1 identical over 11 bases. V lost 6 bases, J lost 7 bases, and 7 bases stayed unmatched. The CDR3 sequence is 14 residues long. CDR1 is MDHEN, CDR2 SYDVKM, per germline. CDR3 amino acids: CASSFPDRGLGYTF. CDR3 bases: TGTGCCAGCAGCTTCCCGGACAGGGGGCTTGGCTACACCTTC.

CDR3: CASSQESGRAGSTDTQYF. CDR3 DNA sequence: TGCGCCAGCAGCCAAGAATCAGGCAGGGCTGGTTCCACAGATACGCAGTATTTT. The chain links TRBV4-1 to TRBJ2-3, with TRBD1 as a possible D gene (5 bases). This CDR3 has 18 residues. The germline V and J ends were trimmed by 0 bases and 2 bases, with 18 bases remaining between them. Germline values: CDR1 MGHRA, CDR2 YSYEKL.

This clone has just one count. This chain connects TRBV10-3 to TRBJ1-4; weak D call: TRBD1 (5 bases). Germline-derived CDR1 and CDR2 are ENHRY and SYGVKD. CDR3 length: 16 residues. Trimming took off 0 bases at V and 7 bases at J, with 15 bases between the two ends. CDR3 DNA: TGTGCCATCAGTGAGTCAGAAGGGGCGAAGGGTGAAAAACTGTTTTTT. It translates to CAISESEGAKGEKLFF.

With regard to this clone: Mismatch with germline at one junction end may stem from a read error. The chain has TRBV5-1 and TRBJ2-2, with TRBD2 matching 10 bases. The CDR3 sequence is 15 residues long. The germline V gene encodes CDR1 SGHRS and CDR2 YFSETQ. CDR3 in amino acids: CAGSLRLAGDGELFF. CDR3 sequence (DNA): TGCGCCGGCAGCTTGCGGCTAGCGGGAGACGGGGAGCTGTTTTTT.

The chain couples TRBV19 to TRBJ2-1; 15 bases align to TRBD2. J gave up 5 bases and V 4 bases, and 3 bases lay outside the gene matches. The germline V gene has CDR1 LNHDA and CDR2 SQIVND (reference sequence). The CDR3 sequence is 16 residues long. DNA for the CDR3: TGTGCCAGTAGTAGGACTAGCGGGGGGGCCCACAATGAGCAGTTCTTC. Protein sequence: CASSRTSGGAHNEQFF.

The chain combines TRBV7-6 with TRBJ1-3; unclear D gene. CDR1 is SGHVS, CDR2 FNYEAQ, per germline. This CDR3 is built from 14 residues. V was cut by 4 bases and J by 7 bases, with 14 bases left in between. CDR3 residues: CASSSFAVQNTIYF. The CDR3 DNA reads TGTGCCAGCAGCTCTTTCGCAGTCCAGAACACCATATATTTT.

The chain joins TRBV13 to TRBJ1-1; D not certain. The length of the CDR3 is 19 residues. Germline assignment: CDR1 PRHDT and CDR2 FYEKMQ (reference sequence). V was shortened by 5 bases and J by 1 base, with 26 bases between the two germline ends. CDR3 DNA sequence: TGTGCCAGCAGCCCTGGGCTGGGCGTTATGGCACAGAGGAACACTGAAGCTTTCTTT. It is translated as CASSPGLGVMAQRNTEAFF.

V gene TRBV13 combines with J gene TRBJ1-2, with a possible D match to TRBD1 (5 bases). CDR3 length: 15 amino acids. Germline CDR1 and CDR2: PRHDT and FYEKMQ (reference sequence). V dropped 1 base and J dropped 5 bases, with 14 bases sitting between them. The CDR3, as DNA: TGTGCCAGCAGCTTAGAGGAGGGGCCGACTTATGGCTACACCTTC. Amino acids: CASSLEEGPTYGYTF.

CDR3 nucleotide sequence: TGCGCCAGCAGCTTGGAACCAGACAGGGACCCCGGGGAGCTGTTTTTT. Residues: CASSLEPDRDPGELFF. The chain joins TRBV5-1 to TRBJ2-2; 7 bases are shared with TRBD1. CDR3 length: 16 amino acids. CDR1 SGHRS and CDR2 YFSETQ come from the germline V gene. V dropped 0 bases and J dropped 6; count of bases not matched to a gene: 8.

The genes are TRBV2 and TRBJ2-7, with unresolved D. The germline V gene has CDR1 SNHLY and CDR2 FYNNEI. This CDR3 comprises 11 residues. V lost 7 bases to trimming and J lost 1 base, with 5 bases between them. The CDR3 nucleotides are TGTGCCAGCAAACTTTCCTACGAGCAGTACTTC. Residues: CASKLSYEQYF.

CDR3 DNA: TGTGCCAGCAGTTTGATGGGAGAGGATTTTAATGAGCAGTTCTTC. It translates to CASSLMGEDFNEQFF. This chain connects TRBV28 to TRBJ2-1; D is possibly TRBD2 (5 bases). The germline CDR1 and CDR2 sequences are MDHEN and SYDVKM. V was shortened by 3 bases and J by 7 bases, with 16 bases between the two germline ends. There are 15 residues in the CDR3.

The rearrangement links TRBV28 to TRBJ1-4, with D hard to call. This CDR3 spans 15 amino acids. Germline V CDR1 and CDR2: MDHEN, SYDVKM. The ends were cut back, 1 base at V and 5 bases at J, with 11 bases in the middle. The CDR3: CASSLFGNGNEKLFF. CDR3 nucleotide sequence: TGTGCCAGCAGTTTATTCGGGAACGGCAATGAAAAACTGTTTTTT.

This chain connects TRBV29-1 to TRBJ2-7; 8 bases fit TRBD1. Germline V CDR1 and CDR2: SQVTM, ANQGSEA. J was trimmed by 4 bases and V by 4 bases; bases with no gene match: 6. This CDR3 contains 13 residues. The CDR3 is CSVGWQGAYEQYF. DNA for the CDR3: TGCAGCGTTGGTTGGCAGGGGGCATACGAGCAGTACTTC.

The CDR3 coding sequence is TGTGCCAGCAGTTCGGGACTAGCGGGGGGCTACCAAGAGACCCAGTACTTC. Its translation: CASSSGLAGGYQETQYF. The V gene is TRBV5-4, the J gene TRBJ2-5; 15 nucleotides align to TRBD2. The CDR3 is 17 amino acids. V lost 5 bases, J lost 0 bases, and 5 bases stayed unmatched. Looked up from germline, CDR1 is SGHNT and CDR2 is YYREEE (reference sequence).

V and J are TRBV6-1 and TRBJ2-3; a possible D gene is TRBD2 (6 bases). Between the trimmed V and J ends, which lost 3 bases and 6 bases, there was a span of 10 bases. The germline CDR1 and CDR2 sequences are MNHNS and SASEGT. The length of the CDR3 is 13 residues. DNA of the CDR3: TGTGCCAGCAGTGATCGGAGGGGCGATACGCAGTATTTT. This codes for CASSDRRGDTQYF.

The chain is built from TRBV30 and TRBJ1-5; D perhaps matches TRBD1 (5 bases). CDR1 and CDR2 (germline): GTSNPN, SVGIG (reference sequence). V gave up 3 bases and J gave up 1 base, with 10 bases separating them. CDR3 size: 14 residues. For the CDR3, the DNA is TGTGCCTGGAGATCAGCAGGGAGCAATCAGCCCCAGCATTTT. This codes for CAWRSAGSNQPQHF.

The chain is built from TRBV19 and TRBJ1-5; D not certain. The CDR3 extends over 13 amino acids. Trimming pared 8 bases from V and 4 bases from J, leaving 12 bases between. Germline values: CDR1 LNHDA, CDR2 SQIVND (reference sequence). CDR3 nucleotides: TGTGCCAGTGCCGGGGTAGTAAATCAGCCCCAGCATTTT. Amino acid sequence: CASAGVVNQPQHF.

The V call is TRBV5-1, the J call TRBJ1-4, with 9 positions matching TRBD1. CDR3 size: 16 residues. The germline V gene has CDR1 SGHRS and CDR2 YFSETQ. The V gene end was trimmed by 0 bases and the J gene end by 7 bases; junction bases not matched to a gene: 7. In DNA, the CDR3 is TGCGCCAGCAGCTTGGGGAGGACAGGGGAGGCTGAAAAACTGTTTTTT. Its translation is CASSLGRTGEAEKLFF.

CDR3 bases: TGTGCCAGTTCCGGGAACTCCTACAATGAGCAGTTCTTC. Protein: CASSGNSYNEQFF. The chain links TRBV11-2 to TRBJ2-1; tentative D call: TRBD2 (5 bases). Germline-derived CDR1 and CDR2 are SGHAT and FQNNGV. This CDR3 contains 13 residues. The ends were cut back, 9 bases at V and 0 bases at J, with 9 bases in the middle. The variable domain in full, with the rest retrieved from reference TRBV11-2 and TRBJ2-1, is EAGVAQSPRYKIIEKRQSVAFWCNPISGHATLYWYQQILGQGPKLLIQFQNNGVVDDSQLPKDRFSAERLKGVDSTLKIQPAKLEDSAVYLCASSGNSYNEQFFGPGTRLTVL.

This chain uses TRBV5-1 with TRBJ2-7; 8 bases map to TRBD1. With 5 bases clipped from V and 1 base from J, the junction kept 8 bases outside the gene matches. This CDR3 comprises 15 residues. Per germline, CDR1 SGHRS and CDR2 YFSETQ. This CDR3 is CASRVGQGVSYEQYF. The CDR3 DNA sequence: TGCGCCAGCAGGGTCGGACAGGGAGTTTCCTACGAGCAGTACTTC.

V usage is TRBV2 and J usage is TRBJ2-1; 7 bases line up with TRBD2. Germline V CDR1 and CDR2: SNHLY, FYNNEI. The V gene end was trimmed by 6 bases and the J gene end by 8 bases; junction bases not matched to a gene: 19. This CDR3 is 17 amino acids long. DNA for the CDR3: TGTGCCAGCAGCCCAGCCGGGAGGAGTGTGGGTAACGATGAGCAGTTCTTC. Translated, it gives CASSPAGRSVGNDEQFF.